The 7 T cell receptor beta chains given below trace back to one sample, sequenced in a study of shared clonotypes between healthy human individuals. Method: immunoSEQ multiplex PCR; TCRdb's copy keeps in-frame clones and lacks some. This table holds some 2.4 million clones, 93% found once. Specimen: naive CD4+ T cells from PBMCs. Regarding subset: CD45RA+ positively selected. The receptor set was obtained from a man between 18 and 35 years old in good health. Some clones in this sample may be carry-over from other donors' samples.

In DNA form, the CDR3 reads TGTGCCAGCAGTTTTCTTAGACTAGCGGGCTACAATGAGCAGTTCTTC. Amino acid sequence: CASSFLRLAGYNEQFF. The rearrangement uses TRBV28 and TRBJ2-1; 10 bases align to TRBD2. This CDR3 comprises 16 residues. V was pared by 3 bases and J by 3 bases, with 5 bases of the junction left unmatched. Looked up from germline, CDR1 is MDHEN and CDR2 is SYDVKM.

This clone was seen a few times. The chain has TRBV19 and TRBJ1-5; tentative D call: TRBD1 (5 bases). Trimming left V 5 bases short and J 9 bases short, with 14 bases between. Germline V lookup: CDR1 LNHDA, CDR2 SQIVND (reference sequence). The CDR3 sequence is 13 residues long. The CDR3: CASSGTEQTPQHF. The CDR3 nucleotides are TGTGCCAGTAGTGGGACGGAGCAAACGCCCCAGCATTTT.

This chain uses TRBV9 with TRBJ2-1; possible D gene TRBD1, 6 bases. Germline CDR1 is SGDLS and CDR2 is YYNGEE. There are 15 residues in the CDR3. Between the trimmed V and J ends, which lost 4 bases and 3 bases, there was a span of 14 bases. Here the CDR3 DNA reads TGTGCCAGCAGCCCGTCCGGGACACTCTACAATGAGCAGTTCTTC. Translation: CASSPSGTLYNEQFF.

The chain carries TRBV28 and TRBJ1-4, with TRBD1 as a possible D gene (5 bases). In germline, CDR1 is MDHEN, CDR2 SYDVKM. Between the trimmed V and J ends, which lost 3 bases and 4 bases, there was a span of 12 bases. This CDR3 is built from 15 residues. CDR3 region: CASSLGGSFNEKLFF. The CDR3 DNA follows: TGTGCCAGCAGTTTGGGGGGGTCGTTTAATGAAAAACTGTTTTTT. Full variable domain (rest looked up from reference TRBV28 and TRBJ1-4): DVKVTQSSRYLVKRTGEKVFLECVQDMDHENMFWYRQDPGLGLRLIYFSYDVKMKEKGDIPEGYSVSREKKERFSLILESASTNQTSMYLCASSLGGSFNEKLFFGSGTQLSVL.

A remark on this clone: The sample holds other DNA sequences that translate to the same CDR3. The chain couples TRBV2 to TRBJ1-1; D call uncertain. Germline V gene data show CDR1 as SNHLY and CDR2 as FYNNEI. V was cut by 4 bases and J by 4 bases, with 10 bases left in between. This CDR3 has 13 amino acids. CDR3 sequence reads: CASSGEGGTEAFF. Here the CDR3 DNA reads TGTGCCAGCAGTGGAGAGGGTGGCACTGAAGCTTTCTTT.

The rearrangement joins TRBV7-9 to TRBJ2-1; 8 nucleotides match TRBD2. From germline, CDR1 is SEHNR and CDR2 FQNEAQ (reference sequence). With V trimmed by 7 bases and J by 7 bases, 9 bases remained unmatched. The CDR3 spans 14 residues. CDR3 amino acids: CASTSTSERNEQFF. The CDR3, as DNA: TGTGCCAGCACCTCGACTAGCGAGAGGAATGAGCAGTTCTTC.

This rearrangement joins TRBV7-9 to TRBJ1-3; D unclear. With 5 bases removed from V and 6 bases from J, the gap between germline ends came to 8 bases. This CDR3 comprises 12 residues. In germline, CDR1 is SEHNR, CDR2 FQNEAQ (reference sequence). CDR3 sequence reads: CASSIRENTIYF. In DNA, the CDR3 is TGTGCCAGCAGCATCCGGGAAAACACCATATATTTT.